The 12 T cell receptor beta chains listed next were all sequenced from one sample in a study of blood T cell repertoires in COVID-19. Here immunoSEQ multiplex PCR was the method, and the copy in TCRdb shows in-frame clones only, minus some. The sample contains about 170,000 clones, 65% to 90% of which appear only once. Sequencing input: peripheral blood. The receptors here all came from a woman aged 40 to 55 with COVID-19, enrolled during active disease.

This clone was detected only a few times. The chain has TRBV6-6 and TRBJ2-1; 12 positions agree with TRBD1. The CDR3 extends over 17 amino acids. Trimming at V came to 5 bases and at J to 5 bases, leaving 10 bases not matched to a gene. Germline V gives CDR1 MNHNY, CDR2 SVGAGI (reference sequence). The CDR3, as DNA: TGTGCCAGCAGTCTGTACCCGGGACAGGGGGCCAACAATGAGCAGTTCTTC. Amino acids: CASSLYPGQGANNEQFF.

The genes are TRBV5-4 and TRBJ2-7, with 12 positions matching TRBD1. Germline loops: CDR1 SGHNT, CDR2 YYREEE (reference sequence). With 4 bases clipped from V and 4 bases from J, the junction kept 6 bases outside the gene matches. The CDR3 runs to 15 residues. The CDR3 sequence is CASSTGTGGSYEQYF. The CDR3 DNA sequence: TGTGCCAGCAGCACCGGGACAGGGGGCTCTTACGAGCAGTACTTC.

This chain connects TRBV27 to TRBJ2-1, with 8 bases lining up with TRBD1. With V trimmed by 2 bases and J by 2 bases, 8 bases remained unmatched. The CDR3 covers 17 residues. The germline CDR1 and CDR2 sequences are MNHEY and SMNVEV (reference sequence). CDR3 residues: CASSLRGTGRTYNEQFF. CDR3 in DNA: TGTGCCAGCAGTTTAAGAGGGACAGGCCGTACCTACAATGAGCAGTTCTTC.

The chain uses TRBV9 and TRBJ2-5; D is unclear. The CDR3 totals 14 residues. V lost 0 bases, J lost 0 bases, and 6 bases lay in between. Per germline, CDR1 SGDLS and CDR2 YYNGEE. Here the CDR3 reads CASSVAPYQETQYF. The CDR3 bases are TGTGCCAGCAGCGTAGCCCCGTACCAAGAGACCCAGTACTTC.

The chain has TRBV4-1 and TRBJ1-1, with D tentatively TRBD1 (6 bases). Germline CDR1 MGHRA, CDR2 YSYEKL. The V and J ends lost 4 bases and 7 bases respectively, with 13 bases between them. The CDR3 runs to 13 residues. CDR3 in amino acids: CASSPPRQDEAFF. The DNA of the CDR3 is TGCGCCAGCAGCCCCCCGAGACAGGATGAAGCTTTCTTT.

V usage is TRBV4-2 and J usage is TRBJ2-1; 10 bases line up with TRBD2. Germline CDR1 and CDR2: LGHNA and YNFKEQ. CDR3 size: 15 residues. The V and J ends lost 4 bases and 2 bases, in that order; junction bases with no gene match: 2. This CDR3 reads CASSPGTSAYNEQFF. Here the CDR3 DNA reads TGTGCCAGCAGCCCAGGGACTAGCGCCTACAATGAGCAGTTCTTC.

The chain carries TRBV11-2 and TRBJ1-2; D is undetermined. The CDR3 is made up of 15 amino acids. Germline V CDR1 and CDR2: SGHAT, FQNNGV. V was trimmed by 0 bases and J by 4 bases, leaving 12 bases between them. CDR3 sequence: CASSLDLEGFYGYTF. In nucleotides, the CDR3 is TGTGCCAGCAGCTTAGATCTCGAGGGATTCTATGGCTACACCTTC.

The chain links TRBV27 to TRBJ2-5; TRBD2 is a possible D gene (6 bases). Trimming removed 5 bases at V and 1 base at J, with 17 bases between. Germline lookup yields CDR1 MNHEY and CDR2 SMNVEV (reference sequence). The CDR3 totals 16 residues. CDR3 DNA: TGTGCCAGCAGTGAGAACACGGGAGTGCTCCAAGAGACCCAGTACTTC. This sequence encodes CASSENTGVLQETQYF.

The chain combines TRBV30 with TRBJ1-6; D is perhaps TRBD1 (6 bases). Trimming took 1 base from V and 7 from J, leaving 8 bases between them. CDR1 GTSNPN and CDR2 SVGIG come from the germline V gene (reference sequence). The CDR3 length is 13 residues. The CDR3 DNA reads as TGTGCCTGGAGTGAGCAGGGGAATTCACCCCTCCACTTT. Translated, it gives CAWSEQGNSPLHF. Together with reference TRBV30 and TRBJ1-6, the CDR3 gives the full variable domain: SQTIHQWPATLVQPVGSPLSLECTVEGTSNPNLYWYRQAAGRGLQLLFYSVGIGQISSEVPQNLSASRPQDRQFILSSKKLLLSDSGFYLCAWSEQGNSPLHFGNGTRLTVT.

CDR3 sequence (DNA): TGTGCCAGCAGCTTAGATCCGGGGGGCTATGGCTACACCTTC. Translation gives CASSLDPGGYGYTF. This chain uses TRBV7-2 with TRBJ1-2; D may be TRBD1 (5 bases). CDR3 size: 14 residues. Germline CDR1 reads SGHTA; CDR2 reads FQGNSA. V gave up 1 base and J gave up 4 bases, with 10 bases separating them. Using reference TRBV7-2 and TRBJ1-2 for the parts outside the CDR3, the full variable domain is GAGVSQSPSNKVTEKGKDVELRCDPISGHTALYWYRQSLGQGLEFLIYFQGNSAPDKSGLPSDRFSAERTGGSVSTLTIQRTQQEDSAVYLCASSLDPGGYGYTFGSGTRLTVV.

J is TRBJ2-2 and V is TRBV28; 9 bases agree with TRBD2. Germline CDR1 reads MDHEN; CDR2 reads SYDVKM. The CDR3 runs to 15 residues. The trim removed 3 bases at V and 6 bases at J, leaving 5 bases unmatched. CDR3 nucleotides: TGTGCCAGCAGTTTGCTTAGCGGGAGCCCCGGGGAGCTGTTTTTT. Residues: CASSLLSGSPGELFF.

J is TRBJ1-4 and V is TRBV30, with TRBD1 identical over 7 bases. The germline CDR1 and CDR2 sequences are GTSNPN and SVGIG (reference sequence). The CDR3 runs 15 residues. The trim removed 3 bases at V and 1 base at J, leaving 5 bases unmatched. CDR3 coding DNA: TGTGCCTGGAGGCCGGGACAGCTAACTAATGAAAAACTGTTTTTT. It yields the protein CAWRPGQLTNEKLFF.